Detailed here is one TCR beta chain. This specimen comes from a study of blood T cell repertoires in COVID-19. Overall study: Acute-phase and convalescent COVID-19 samples originated in the United States, Italy and Spain.

The germline V gene encodes CDR1 SEHNR and CDR2 FQNEAQ (reference sequence). CDR3 size: 15 residues. Trimming cost V 5 bases and J 0 bases, with 11 bases left between them. Assay used: immunoSEQ multiplex PCR; TCRdb lists only in-frame clones, some missing. The table lists approximately 150,000 clones, approximately 84% of them singletons. The chain uses TRBV7-9 and TRBJ1-5; weak D call: TRBD1 (6 bases). The specimen sequenced was peripheral blood. This sequence was found in a human donor with acute or convalescent COVID-19. The donor label of this sample is uncertain. CDR3 residues: CASSEGQISNQPQHF. The CDR3 region has the DNA TGTGCCAGCAGCGAAGGACAGATTAGCAATCAGCCCCAGCATTTT.